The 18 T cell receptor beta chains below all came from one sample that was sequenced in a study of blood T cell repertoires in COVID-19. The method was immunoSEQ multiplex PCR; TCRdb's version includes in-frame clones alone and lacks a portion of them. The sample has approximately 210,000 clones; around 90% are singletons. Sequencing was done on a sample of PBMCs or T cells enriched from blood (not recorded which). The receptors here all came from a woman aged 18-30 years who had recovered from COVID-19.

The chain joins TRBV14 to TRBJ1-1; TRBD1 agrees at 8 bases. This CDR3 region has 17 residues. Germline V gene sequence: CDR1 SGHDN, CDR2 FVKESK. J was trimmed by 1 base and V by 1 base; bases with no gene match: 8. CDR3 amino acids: CASSQVQGTGRNTEAFF. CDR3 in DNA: TGTGCCAGCAGCCAAGTTCAAGGGACAGGAAGGAACACTGAAGCTTTCTTT.

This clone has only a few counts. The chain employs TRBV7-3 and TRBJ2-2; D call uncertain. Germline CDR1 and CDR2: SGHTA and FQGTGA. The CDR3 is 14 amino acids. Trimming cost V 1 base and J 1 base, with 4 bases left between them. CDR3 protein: CASSLRGNTGELFF. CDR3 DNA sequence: TGTGCCAGCAGCTTAAGAGGGAACACCGGGGAGCTGTTTTTT. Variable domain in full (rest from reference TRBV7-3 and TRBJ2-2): GAGVSQTPSNKVTEKGKYVELRCDPISGHTALYWYRQSLGQGPEFLIYFQGTGAADDSGLPNDRFFAVRPEGSVSTLKIQRTERGDSAVYLCASSLRGNTGELFFGEGSRLTVL.

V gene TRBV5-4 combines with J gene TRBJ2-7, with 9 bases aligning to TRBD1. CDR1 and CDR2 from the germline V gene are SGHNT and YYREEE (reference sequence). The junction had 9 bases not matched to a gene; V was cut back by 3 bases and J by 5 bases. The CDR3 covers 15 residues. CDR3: CASSSPGTGWDEQYF. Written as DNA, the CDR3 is TGTGCCAGCAGCTCTCCCGGGACAGGGTGGGACGAGCAGTACTTC.

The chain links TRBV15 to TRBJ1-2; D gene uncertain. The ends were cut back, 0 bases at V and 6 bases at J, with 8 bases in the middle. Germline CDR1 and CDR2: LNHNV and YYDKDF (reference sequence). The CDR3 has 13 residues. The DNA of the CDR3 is TGTGCCACCAGCAGAGATACCGGGGATGGCTACACCTTC. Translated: CATSRDTGDGYTF.

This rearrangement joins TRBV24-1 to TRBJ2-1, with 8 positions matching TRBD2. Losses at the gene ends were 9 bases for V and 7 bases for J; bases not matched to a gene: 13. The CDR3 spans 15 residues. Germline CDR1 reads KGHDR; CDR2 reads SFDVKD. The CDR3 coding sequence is TGTGCCACCGTGACCCCCCGGGGGGGCCGAAATGAGCAGTTCTTC. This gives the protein CATVTPRGGRNEQFF.

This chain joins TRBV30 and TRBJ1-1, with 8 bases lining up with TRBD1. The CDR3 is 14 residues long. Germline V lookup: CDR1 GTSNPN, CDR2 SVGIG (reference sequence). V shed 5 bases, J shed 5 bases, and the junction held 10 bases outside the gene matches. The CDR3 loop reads CAWAPGQGNTEAFF. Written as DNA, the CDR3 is TGTGCCTGGGCCCCCGGACAGGGAAATACTGAAGCTTTCTTT. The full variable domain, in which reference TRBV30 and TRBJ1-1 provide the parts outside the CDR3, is SQTIHQWPATLVQPVGSPLSLECTVEGTSNPNLYWYRQAAGRGLQLLFYSVGIGQISSEVPQNLSASRPQDRQFILSSKKLLLSDSGFYLCAWAPGQGNTEAFFGQGTRLTVV.

CDR3 nucleotides: TGTGCCAGCAGTTTATGGGGGGGTCCCATTAACACTGAAGCTTTCTTT. Translated, it gives CASSLWGGPINTEAFF. The chain carries TRBV28 and TRBJ1-1, with a tentative D call TRBD1 (5 bases). V was pared by 0 bases and J by 2 bases, with 13 bases between. CDR1 is MDHEN and CDR2 is SYDVKM in the germline V gene. The CDR3 has 16 residues.

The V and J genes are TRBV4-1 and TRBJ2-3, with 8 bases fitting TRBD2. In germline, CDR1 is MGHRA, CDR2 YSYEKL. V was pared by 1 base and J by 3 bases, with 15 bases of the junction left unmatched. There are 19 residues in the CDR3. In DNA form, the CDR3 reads TGCGCCAGCAGCCAAGGTTTGATGGGCGGGGGGCGTCAAACAGATACGCAGTATTTT. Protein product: CASSQGLMGGGRQTDTQYF.

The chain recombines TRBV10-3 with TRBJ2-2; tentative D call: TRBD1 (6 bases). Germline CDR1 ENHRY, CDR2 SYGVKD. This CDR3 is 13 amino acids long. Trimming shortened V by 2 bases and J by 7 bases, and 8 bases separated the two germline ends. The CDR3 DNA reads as TGTGCCATCAGTGAGACAGGGATCGGGGAGCTGTTTTTT. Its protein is CAISETGIGELFF.

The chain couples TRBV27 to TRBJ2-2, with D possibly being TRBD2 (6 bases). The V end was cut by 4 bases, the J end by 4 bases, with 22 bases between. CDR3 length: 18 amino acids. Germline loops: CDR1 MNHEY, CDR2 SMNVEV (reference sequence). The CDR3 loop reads CASSYYYSGGRSTGELFF. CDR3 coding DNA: TGTGCCAGCAGTTATTACTATAGCGGAGGACGAAGCACCGGGGAGCTGTTTTTT.

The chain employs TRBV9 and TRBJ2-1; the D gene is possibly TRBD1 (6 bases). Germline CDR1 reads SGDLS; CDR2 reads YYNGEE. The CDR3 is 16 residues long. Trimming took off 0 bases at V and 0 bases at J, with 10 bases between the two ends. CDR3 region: CASSVGQGSSYNEQFF. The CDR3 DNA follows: TGTGCCAGCAGCGTAGGTCAGGGGAGCTCCTACAATGAGCAGTTCTTC.

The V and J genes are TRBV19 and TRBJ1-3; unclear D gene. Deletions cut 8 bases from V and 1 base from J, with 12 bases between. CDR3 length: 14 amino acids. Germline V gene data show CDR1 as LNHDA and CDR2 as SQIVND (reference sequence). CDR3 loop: CASRIRGSGNTIYF. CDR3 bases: TGTGCCAGTCGGATCAGAGGTTCTGGAAACACCATATATTTT. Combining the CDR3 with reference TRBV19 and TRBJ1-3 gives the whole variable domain DGGITQSPKYLFRKEGQNVTLSCEQNLNHDAMYWYRQDPGQGLRLIYYSQIVNDFQKGDIAEGYSVSREKKESFPLTVTSAQKNPTAFYLCASRIRGSGNTIYFGEGSWLTVV.

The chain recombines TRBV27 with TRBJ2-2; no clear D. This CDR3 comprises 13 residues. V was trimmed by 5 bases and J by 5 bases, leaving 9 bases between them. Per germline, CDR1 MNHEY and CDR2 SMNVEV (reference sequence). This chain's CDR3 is CASSPSRTGELFF. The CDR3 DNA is TGTGCCAGCAGTCCATCTAGGACCGGGGAGCTGTTTTTT.

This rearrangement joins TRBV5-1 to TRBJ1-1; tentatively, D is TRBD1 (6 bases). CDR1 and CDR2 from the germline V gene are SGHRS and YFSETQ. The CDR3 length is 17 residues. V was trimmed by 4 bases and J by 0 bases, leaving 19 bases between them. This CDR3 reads CASSARLGADMNTEAFF. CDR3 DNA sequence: TGCGCCAGCAGCGCTAGACTGGGGGCGGATATGAACACTGAAGCTTTCTTT.

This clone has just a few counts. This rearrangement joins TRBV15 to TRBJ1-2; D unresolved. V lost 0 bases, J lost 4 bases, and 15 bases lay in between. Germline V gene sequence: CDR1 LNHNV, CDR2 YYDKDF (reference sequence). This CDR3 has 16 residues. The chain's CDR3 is CATSRDLKRGGYGYTF. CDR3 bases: TGTGCCACCAGCAGAGATCTCAAACGGGGTGGCTATGGCTACACCTTC.

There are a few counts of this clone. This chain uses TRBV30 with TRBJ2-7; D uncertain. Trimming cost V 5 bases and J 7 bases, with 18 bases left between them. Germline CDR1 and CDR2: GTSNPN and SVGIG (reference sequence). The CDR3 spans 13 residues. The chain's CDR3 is CAWGNFLPREQYF. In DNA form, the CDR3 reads TGTGCCTGGGGGAACTTTCTCCCAAGAGAGCAGTACTTC.

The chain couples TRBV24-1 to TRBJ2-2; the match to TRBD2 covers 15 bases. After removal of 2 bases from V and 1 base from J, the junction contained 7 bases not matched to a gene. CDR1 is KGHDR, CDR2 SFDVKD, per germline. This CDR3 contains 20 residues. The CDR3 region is CATSDSPRTSGGENTGELFF. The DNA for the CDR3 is TGTGCCACCAGTGATTCACCTAGGACTAGCGGGGGGGAGAACACCGGGGAGCTGTTTTTT.

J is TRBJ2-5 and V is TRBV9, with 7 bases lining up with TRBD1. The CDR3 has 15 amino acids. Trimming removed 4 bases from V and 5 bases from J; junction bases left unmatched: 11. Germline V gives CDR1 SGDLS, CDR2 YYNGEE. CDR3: CASSTQDRVWETQYF. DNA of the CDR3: TGTGCCAGCAGCACCCAAGACAGGGTGTGGGAGACCCAGTACTTC. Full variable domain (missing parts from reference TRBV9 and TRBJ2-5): DSGVTQTPKHLITATGQRVTLRCSPRSGDLSVYWYQQSLDQGLQFLIQYYNGEERAKGNILERFSAQQFPDLHSELNLSSLELGDSALYFCASSTQDRVWETQYFGPGTRLLVL.